One TCR beta chain is described in this entry. Its antigen is unknown. This specimen belongs to a study of T-cell reconstitution after alpha-beta-depleted transplantation in children. Study-wide findings and caveats: As was reported, about two months after transplant, alpha-beta T cells came from several hundred expanded graft clones. Surviving thymic progenitors and recipient T cells were the source of high TCRbeta diversity at day 60 in some patients. When one year had passed after transplant, most T-cell counts and diversity came from newly produced T cells.

Unique molecular identifiers were used to barcode this TCRbeta library. TCRdb independently ran MiXCR on the PCR reads; one entry per CDR3 protein. Among roughly 120,000 distinct CDR3 sequences listed, over 9% were seen once. Trimming removed 3 bases from V and 1 base from J, with 10 bases in between. Germline loops: CDR1 SQVTM, CDR2 ANQGSEA. This CDR3 comprises 14 residues. The V and J genes are TRBV29-1 and TRBJ2-1; D not certain. This clonotype was obtained from a boy younger than 10 with acute lymphoblastic leukemia, due to receive a stem cell transplant. Sequenced here: PBMCs, sampled before TCRalphabeta/CD19-depleted stem cell transplant. Here the CDR3 DNA reads TGCAGCGTTGATTCCGGAGTTTCCTACAATGAGCAGTTCTTC. Its protein product is CSVDSGVSYNEQFF.